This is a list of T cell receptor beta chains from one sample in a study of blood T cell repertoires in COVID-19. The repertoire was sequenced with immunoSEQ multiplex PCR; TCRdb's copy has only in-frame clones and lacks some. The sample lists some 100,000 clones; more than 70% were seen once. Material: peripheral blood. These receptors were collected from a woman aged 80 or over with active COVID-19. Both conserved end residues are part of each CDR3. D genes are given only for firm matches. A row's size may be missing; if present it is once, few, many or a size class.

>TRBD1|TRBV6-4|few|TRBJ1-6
TGTGCCAGCAGCCGGGACAGGGAAAATTCACCCCTCCACTTT
CASSRDRENSPLHF
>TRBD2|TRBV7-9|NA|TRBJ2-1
TGTGCCAGCGGGATAGCGGGAGTTCCGGGGCAGTTCTTC
CASGIAGVPGQFF
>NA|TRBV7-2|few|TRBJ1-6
TGTGCCAGCAGCTTAGTAGGGCCAGGGTGGGATTCACCCCTCCACTTT
CASSLVGPGWDSPLHF
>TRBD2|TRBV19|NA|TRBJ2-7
TGTGCCAGTAGTATTTTAGCGGGAGGCGTAGAGCAGTACTTC
CASSILAGGVEQYF
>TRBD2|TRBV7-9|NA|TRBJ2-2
TGTGCCAGCAGCACCAGGGGGACTAGCGGATCCGGGGAGCTGTTTTTT
CASSTRGTSGSGELFF
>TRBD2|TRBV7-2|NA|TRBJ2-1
TGTGCCAGCAGCTTAGTTCCGACTAGCGGGAGGGCGATCTTC
CASSLVPTSGRAIF
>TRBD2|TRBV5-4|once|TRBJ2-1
TGTGCCAGCAGCCCCGAAAGCGGGAGGGCCAATGAGCAGTTCTTC
CASSPESGRANEQFF
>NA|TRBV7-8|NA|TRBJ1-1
TGTGCCAGCAGCTTAATGGGGGGCACTGAAGCTTTCTTT
CASSLMGGTEAFF
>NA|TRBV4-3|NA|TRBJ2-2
TGCGCCAGCAGCCAACTAGGTAGCGAGAACACCGGGGAGCTGTTTTTT
CASSQLGSENTGELFF
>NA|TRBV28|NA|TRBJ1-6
TGTGCCAGCAACAGGAACTCACCCCTCCACTTT
CASNRNSPLHF
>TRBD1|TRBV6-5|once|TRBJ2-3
TGTGCCAGCAGTTCCAGGGGGGATACGCAGTATTTT
CASSSRGDTQYF
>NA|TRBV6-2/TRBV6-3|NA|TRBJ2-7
TGTGCCAGCAGTTACGATCCGGGAGCCGACGAGCAGTACTTC
CASSYDPGADEQYF
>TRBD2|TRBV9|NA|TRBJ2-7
TGTGCCAGCAGCGAGGGCCCGGGCGGGAGTATCCACGAGCAGTACTTC
CASSEGPGGSIHEQYF
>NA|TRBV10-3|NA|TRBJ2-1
TGTGCCATCAGTAAGGCTACTAACCCCTACAATGAGCAGTTCTTC
CAISKATNPYNEQFF
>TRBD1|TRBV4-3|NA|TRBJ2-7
TGCGCCAGCAGCCATGCGCCGACAGGGGTTCCCTACGAGCAGTACTTC
CASSHAPTGVPYEQYF
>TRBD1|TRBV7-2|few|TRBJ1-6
TGTGCCAGCAGGGCCCAGGGGGATTCACCCCTCCACTTT
CASRAQGDSPLHF
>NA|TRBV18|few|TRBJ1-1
TGTGCCAGCTCACCGAACATCCAGAACACTGAAGCTTTCTTT
CASSPNIQNTEAFF
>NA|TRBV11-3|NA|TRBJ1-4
TGTGCCAGCAGCTTACGGGTCGGGGAAAAACTGTTTTTT
CASSLRVGEKLFF
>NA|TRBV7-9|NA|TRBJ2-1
TGTGCCAGCAGCTTATACGGCGGTCCCTACAATGAGCAGTTCTTC
CASSLYGGPYNEQFF
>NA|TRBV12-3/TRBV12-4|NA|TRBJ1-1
TGTGCCAGCAGCCCGGACAGACGGGAAGCTTTCTTT
CASSPDRREAFF
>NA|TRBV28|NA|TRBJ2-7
TGTGCCAGCAATAACCCTGCGGCCTACGAGCAGTACTTC
CASNNPAAYEQYF
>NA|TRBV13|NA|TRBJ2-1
TGTGCCAGCAGCTTAGAGGGGTTCAGCTCCTACAATGAGCAGTTCTTC
CASSLEGFSSYNEQFF
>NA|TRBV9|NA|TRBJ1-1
TGTGCCAGCAGCGTACCACCCACTGCGCAGGGGCTGAACACTGAAGCTTTCTTT
CASSVPPTAQGLNTEAFF
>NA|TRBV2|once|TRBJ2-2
TGTGCCAGCAGTGAAGCAGGGAGGGGGGAGCTGTTTTTT
CASSEAGRGELFF
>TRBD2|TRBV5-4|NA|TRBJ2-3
TGTGCCAGCAGCTTTAGCGGGAGATTAGGAGATACGCAGTATTTT
CASSFSGRLGDTQYF
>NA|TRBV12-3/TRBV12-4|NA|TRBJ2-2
TGTGCCAGCAGTTATTTTCCGGGGGAGCTGTTTTTT
CASSYFPGELFF
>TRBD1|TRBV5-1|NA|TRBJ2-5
TGCGCCAGCAGCTTGACAGGGGATATGGAAGAGACCCAGTACTTC
CASSLTGDMEETQYF
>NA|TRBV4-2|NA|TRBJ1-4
TGTGCCAGCAGCCAAGAGTCGGCGGCAACTAATGAAAAACTGTTTTTT
CASSQESAATNEKLFF
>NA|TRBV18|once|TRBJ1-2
TGTGCCAGCTCACCAAGACAGAACTATGGCTACACCTTC
CASSPRQNYGYTF
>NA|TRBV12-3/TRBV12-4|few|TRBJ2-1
TGTGCCAGCAGAAAACTAGAATCCAATGAGCAGTTCTTC
CASRKLESNEQFF
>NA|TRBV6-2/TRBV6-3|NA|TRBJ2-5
TGTGCCAGCAGTTACTCGAGTCCACAAGAGACCCAGTACTTC
CASSYSSPQETQYF
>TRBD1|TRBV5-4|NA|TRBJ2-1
TGTGCCAGCAGCTTGGGGGTGGGACAGGGCTACAATGAGCAGTTCTTC
CASSLGVGQGYNEQFF
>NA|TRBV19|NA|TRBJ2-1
TGTGCCAGTAGTCTCCCCCCATCTAGCGCCTCAACCTACAATGAGCAGTTCTTC
CASSLPPSSASTYNEQFF
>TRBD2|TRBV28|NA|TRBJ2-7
TGTGCCAGCAGTTTATCGCTTAGCGGGGGCTTCAAGTACGAGCAGTACTTC
CASSLSLSGGFKYEQYF
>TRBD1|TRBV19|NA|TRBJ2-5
TGTGCCAGTAGTAGGGGGACAGTAGAGACCCAGTACTTC
CASSRGTVETQYF
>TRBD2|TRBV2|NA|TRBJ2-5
TGTGCCAGCAGTGTCCTCGGACTAGCGTTTGTAGAGACCCAGTACTTC
CASSVLGLAFVETQYF
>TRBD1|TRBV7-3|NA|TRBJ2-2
TGTGCCAGCAGCCTAGGGTTACAGGGGGCGAGCACCGGGGAGCTGTTTTTT
CASSLGLQGASTGELFF
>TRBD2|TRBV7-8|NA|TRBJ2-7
TGTGCCAGCAGCTCTTGGACTAGCGGGACCTCAACCTACGAGCAGTACTTC
CASSSWTSGTSTYEQYF
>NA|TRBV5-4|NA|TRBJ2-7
TGTGCCAGCAGCTCGGCGGGTAGCGGCTACGAGCAGTACTTC
CASSSAGSGYEQYF
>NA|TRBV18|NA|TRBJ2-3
TGTGCCAGCTCACCGGTCCGGGAAACAGATACGCAGTATTTT
CASSPVRETDTQYF
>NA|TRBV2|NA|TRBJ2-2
TGTGCCACCTCCCGGCTAGCCGAGAACACCGGGGAGCTGTTTTTT
CATSRLAENTGELFF
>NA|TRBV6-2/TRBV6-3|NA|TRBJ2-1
NA
CASSSSGDLNEQFF
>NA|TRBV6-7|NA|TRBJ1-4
TGTGCCAGCAGTGAAAAACCGGGACTGTTTTTT
CASSEKPGLFF
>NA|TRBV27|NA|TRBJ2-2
TGTGCCAGCACCCGCGTTACGCCAGGGACGAACACCGGGGAGCTGTTTTTT
CASTRVTPGTNTGELFF
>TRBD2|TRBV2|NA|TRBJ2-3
TGTGCCAGCAGTGGGTTCCGAGGACTAGCGGCCGGCACAGATACGCAGTATTTT
CASSGFRGLAAGTDTQYF
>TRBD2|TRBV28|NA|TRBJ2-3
TGTGCCAGCAGTAGAAGCGGGAGGGGAACAGTTACGCAGTATTTT
CASSRSGRGTVTQYF
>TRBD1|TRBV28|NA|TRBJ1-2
TGTGCCAGCAGTTTTAGAGGGGGCGAGGGCTACACCTTC
CASSFRGGEGYTF
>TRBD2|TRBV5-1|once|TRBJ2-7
TGCGCCAGCAGCTTCACTAGCGGGAGTATCTACGAGCAGTACTTC
CASSFTSGSIYEQYF
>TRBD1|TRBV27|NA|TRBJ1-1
TGTGCCAGCAGTTTTGTCGGGACAGAGAACACTGAAGCTTTCTTT
CASSFVGTENTEAFF
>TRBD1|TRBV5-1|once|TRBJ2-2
TGCGCCAGCAGCTTGGAGGGGGCAGCCACCGGGGAGCTGTTTTTT
CASSLEGAATGELFF
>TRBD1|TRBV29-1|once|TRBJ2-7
TGCAGCGTTGAAATACAGGGGACGGCCTACGAGCAGTACTTC
CSVEIQGTAYEQYF
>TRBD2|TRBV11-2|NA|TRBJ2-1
TGTGCCAGCAGAAGACTAGCGGAAAACAATGAGCAGTTCTTC
CASRRLAENNEQFF
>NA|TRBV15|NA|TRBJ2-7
TGTGCCACCAGCGCAGGTGGGGGCAGGGGCACCTACGAGCAGTACTTC
CATSAGGGRGTYEQYF
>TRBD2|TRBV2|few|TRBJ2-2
TGTGCCACCACTAGCGGGAGATTGACCGGGGAGCTGTTTTTT
CATTSGRLTGELFF